The 27 T cell receptor beta chains in this list originate from one sample, sequenced in a study of cytomegalovirus exposure and HLA in healthy donors. The PCR had 60 Vbeta and 13 Jbeta primers. TCRdb's table, derived via immunoSEQ multiplex PCR, lists solely in-frame clones and lacks some. The repertoire consists of 100,000 or so clones, with about four fifths occurring once and the leading ten covering 4.5% to 5%. Input material: PBMCs. Receptors originate from a woman between 40 and 50 years old in good health and CMV-seronegative.

This sequence joins TRBV5-1 and TRBJ1-5; D gene unclear. Trimming removed 0 bases from V and 6 bases from J, with 10 bases in between. The germline CDR1 and CDR2 sequences are SGHRS and YFSETQ. The CDR3 has 14 amino acids. The CDR3, as DNA: TGCGCCAGCAGCTTGGGTCTAGGTTCTCAGCCCCAGCATTTT. This encodes CASSLGLGSQPQHF.

The rearrangement joins TRBV2 to TRBJ2-5; TRBD1 is a possible D gene (6 bases). Germline V lookup: CDR1 SNHLY, CDR2 FYNNEI. Trimming shortened V by 2 bases and J by 4 bases, and 11 bases separated the two germline ends. The CDR3 is 14 amino acids. CDR3 DNA: TGTGCCAGCAGTGAATACAGGGCCAGAGAGACCCAGTACTTC. Encoded protein: CASSEYRARETQYF. Looking up the rest from reference TRBV2 and TRBJ2-5 gives the full variable domain: EPEVTQTPSHQVTQMGQEVILRCVPISNHLYFYWYRQILGQKVEFLVSFYNNEISEKSEIFDDQFSVERPDGSNFTLKIRSTKLEDSAMYFCASSEYRARETQYFGPGTRLLVL.

The chain recombines TRBV27 with TRBJ1-1; 8 positions agree with TRBD1. The CDR3 has 15 amino acids. Germline V gene sequence: CDR1 MNHEY, CDR2 SMNVEV (reference sequence). Trimming removed 5 bases from V and 2 bases from J; junction bases left unmatched: 7. CDR3: CASSNRQGSNTEAFF. The CDR3 region has the DNA TGTGCCAGCAGTAACCGACAGGGGAGTAACACTGAAGCTTTCTTT.

This clone was seen a handful of times. The rearrangement links TRBV6-5 to TRBJ2-2; 8 bases match TRBD2. CDR1 and CDR2 (germline): MNHEY, SVGAGI. The CDR3 sequence is 15 residues long. The V and J ends lost 7 bases and 5 bases, in that order; junction bases with no gene match: 9. The CDR3 spells CASTTGPGGTGELFF. CDR3 nucleotides: TGTGCCAGCACCACGGGGCCGGGGGGGACCGGGGAGCTGTTTTTT.

This clone was counted between two and nine times. The rearrangement links TRBV12-5 to TRBJ1-2, with 8 bases lining up with TRBD1. The V gene end was trimmed by 0 bases and the J gene end by 3 bases; junction bases not matched to a gene: 6. Germline CDR1 LGHNT, CDR2 FRNRAP. The CDR3 runs to 16 residues. The CDR3 spells CASGLVLRGRDYGYTF. As DNA, the CDR3 is TGTGCTAGTGGTTTGGTACTCAGGGGGCGAGACTATGGCTACACCTTC.

The rearrangement joins TRBV25-1 to TRBJ1-4; perhaps TRBD1 as D (6 bases). Germline V lookup: CDR1 MGHDK, CDR2 SYGVNS. The V gene lost 4 bases and the J gene lost 3 bases, with 12 bases spanning the gap. CDR3 length: 15 amino acids. In nucleotides, the CDR3 is TGTGCCAGCAGTGCAGGACAGATGTCTAATGAAAAACTGTTTTTT. Protein sequence: CASSAGQMSNEKLFF.

J is TRBJ1-2 and V is TRBV7-2; no definite D call. The CDR3 is made up of 12 amino acids. Germline V gene data show CDR1 as SGHTA and CDR2 as FQGNSA. V gave up 1 base and J gave up 2 bases, with 2 bases separating them. The CDR3 protein is CASSLVNYGYTF. The CDR3 DNA is TGTGCCAGCAGCTTAGTAAACTATGGCTACACCTTC.

The chain uses TRBV27 and TRBJ2-2; 9 nucleotides match TRBD1. This CDR3 has 14 amino acids. Germline loops: CDR1 MNHEY, CDR2 SMNVEV (reference sequence). Trimming removed 6 bases from V and 5 bases from J; junction bases left unmatched: 4. CDR3 coding DNA: TGTGCCAGCAGGGGACAGGGTCAGACCGGGGAGCTGTTTTTT. Amino acid sequence: CASRGQGQTGELFF.

This clone was counted between two and nine times. V is TRBV19 and J is TRBJ2-6, with D tentatively TRBD1 (5 bases). CDR1 LNHDA and CDR2 SQIVND come from the germline V gene (reference sequence). Trimming stripped 5 bases from V and 0 bases from J, with 11 bases between. The CDR3 is 16 amino acids. CDR3 nucleotides: TGTGCCAGTAGTCCACAGGAAGGCTCTGGGGCCAACGTCCTGACTTTC. Translated, it gives CASSPQEGSGANVLTF.

This clone has more than one count but fewer than ten. The chain is built from TRBV4-2 and TRBJ2-5; maybe TRBD2 (5 bases). Trimming removed 1 base at V and 0 bases at J, with 12 bases between. CDR1 is LGHNA and CDR2 is YNFKEQ in the germline V gene. CDR3 size: 16 residues. The CDR3 sequence is CASSQAGSRDQETQYF. The CDR3 region has the DNA TGTGCCAGCAGCCAAGCGGGGAGCAGAGACCAAGAGACCCAGTACTTC.

The genes are TRBV13 and TRBJ2-3; 8 bases align to TRBD1. Germline loops: CDR1 PRHDT, CDR2 FYEKMQ (reference sequence). Trimming at V came to 3 bases and at J to 1 base, leaving 9 bases not matched to a gene. The CDR3 consists of 17 residues. The CDR3 spells CASSFQHPGQGTDTQYF. CDR3 nucleotide sequence: TGTGCCAGCAGCTTCCAACATCCGGGACAGGGCACAGATACGCAGTATTTT.

This chain uses TRBV6-5 with TRBJ2-7; tentative D call: TRBD2 (6 bases). Germline loops: CDR1 MNHEY, CDR2 SVGAGI. This CDR3 has 14 amino acids. Trimming shortened V by 2 bases and J by 2 bases, and 10 bases separated the two germline ends. The CDR3 loop is CASSYGGTAYEQYF. DNA for the CDR3: TGTGCCAGCAGTTACGGCGGGACTGCCTACGAGCAGTACTTC.

The chain carries TRBV5-4 and TRBJ2-1; 7 nucleotides match TRBD2. The junction had 9 bases not matched to a gene; V was cut back by 3 bases and J by 9 bases. CDR3 length equals 14 residues. Germline values: CDR1 SGHNT, CDR2 YYREEE (reference sequence). DNA of the CDR3: TGTGCCAGCAGCTATACTTGGGGGGAGGGTGAGCAGTTCTTC. It specifies CASSYTWGEGEQFF. Supplemented by reference TRBV5-4 and TRBJ2-1, the full variable domain reads ETGVTQSPTHLIKTRGQQVTLRCSSQSGHNTVSWYQQALGQGPQFIFQYYREEENGRGNFPPRFSGLQFPNYSSELNVNALELDDSALYLCASSYTWGEGEQFFGPGTRLTVL.

The chain combines TRBV7-2 with TRBJ2-7; TRBD2 matches at 8 bases. After removal of 3 bases from V and 2 bases from J, the junction contained 6 bases not matched to a gene. Per germline, CDR1 SGHTA and CDR2 FQGNSA. The CDR3 contains 15 residues. The CDR3 region is CASSFAPGLAYEQYF. CDR3 nucleotides: TGTGCCAGCAGCTTCGCCCCGGGACTAGCCTACGAGCAGTACTTC.

The gene calls are TRBV10-2 and TRBJ2-3, with 11 bases identical to TRBD2. Germline V gene lookup returns CDR1 WSHSY and CDR2 SAAADI. CDR3 length: 15 residues. V was clipped by 6 bases and J by 1 base; unmatched bases: 3. The CDR3 spells CASRLAGGGTDTQYF. The CDR3 bases are TGCGCCAGCAGATTAGCGGGGGGGGGCACAGATACGCAGTATTTT.

The rearrangement links TRBV6-7 to TRBJ1-1, with D possibly being TRBD1 (6 bases). TRBV6-7 qualifies as an ORF whose function is uncertain. Trimming cost V 9 bases and J 5 bases, with 16 bases left between them. The CDR3 sequence is 13 residues long. CDR3 nucleotide sequence: TGTGCCAGAAACGAACAGGGAAGGACTGAAGCTTTCTTT. It codes for CARNEQGRTEAFF.

This sequence joins TRBV19 and TRBJ1-5, with TRBD1 as a possible D gene (5 bases). The CDR3 spans 16 residues. Germline V gene sequence: CDR1 LNHDA, CDR2 SQIVND (reference sequence). V lost 3 bases and J 6 bases, leaving 18 bases between the germline ends. The CDR3 nucleotides are TGTGCCAGTAGTATCGGGGGGGAGTATTTCGGTCAGCCCCAGCATTTT. Protein sequence: CASSIGGEYFGQPQHF.

The rearrangement uses TRBV5-1 and TRBJ2-3, with TRBD2 matching over 8 bases. The V segment lost 1 base and the J segment 11 bases; nucleotides outside the gene matches: 12. This CDR3 contains 15 residues. Looked up from germline, CDR1 is SGHRS and CDR2 is YFSETQ. The CDR3 sequence: CASSLSVTSGPGQYF. CDR3 sequence (DNA): TGCGCCAGCAGCTTGTCAGTTACTAGCGGTCCGGGGCAGTATTTT.

The V call is TRBV6-4, the J call TRBJ2-3; TRBD2 aligns across 11 bases. V trimming: 4 bases; J trimming: 3 bases; junction bases outside the gene matches: 3. This CDR3 spans 15 amino acids. Germline V gene data show CDR1 as MRHNA and CDR2 as SNTAGT. The CDR3 region has the DNA TGTGCCAGCAGTGTTACTAGCGGGGGTACAGATACGCAGTATTTT. This sequence encodes CASSVTSGGTDTQYF.

There are a few counts of this clone. The V call is TRBV5-6, the J call TRBJ1-5; 12 bases fit TRBD1. Germline CDR1 reads SGHDT; CDR2 reads YYEEEE. The CDR3 is 15 amino acids. J gave up 4 bases and V 4 bases, and 3 bases lay outside the gene matches. Here the CDR3 DNA reads TGTGCCAGCAGCCCGGGACAGGGGGCTAATCAGCCCCAGCATTTT. Protein sequence: CASSPGQGANQPQHF.

V gene TRBV19 combines with J gene TRBJ2-5; TRBD2 agrees at 7 bases. The CDR3 length is 15 residues. V gave up 5 bases and J gave up 1 base; unmatched junction bases: 7. CDR1 is LNHDA, CDR2 SQIVND, per germline (reference sequence). This CDR3 is CASSAWGGSQETQYF. The CDR3 coding sequence is TGTGCCAGTAGTGCGTGGGGGGGATCCCAAGAGACCCAGTACTTC.

The chain carries TRBV19 and TRBJ2-3, with 13 bases matching TRBD2. V lost 4 bases to trimming and J lost 0 bases; unmatched junction nucleotides: 4. The germline V gene has CDR1 LNHDA and CDR2 SQIVND (reference sequence). The CDR3 contains 17 residues. CDR3 loop: CASSKGLAGTSTDTQYF. Written as DNA, the CDR3 is TGTGCCAGTAGTAAGGGACTAGCGGGGACTAGCACAGATACGCAGTATTTT. The full variable domain, completed using reference TRBV19 and TRBJ2-3, is DGGITQSPKYLFRKEGQNVTLSCEQNLNHDAMYWYRQDPGQGLRLIYYSQIVNDFQKGDIAEGYSVSREKKESFPLTVTSAQKNPTAFYLCASSKGLAGTSTDTQYFGPGTRLTVL.

The CDR3 DNA is TGTGCCAGCAGTGAAGGGCAGGCCTATGGCTACACCTTC. It yields the protein CASSEGQAYGYTF. The rearrangement joins TRBV6-1 to TRBJ1-2; unclear D gene. The CDR3 runs 13 residues. The V and J ends lost 1 base and 4 bases respectively, with 7 bases between them. In germline, CDR1 is MNHNS, CDR2 SASEGT.

This sequence joins TRBV7-2 and TRBJ2-3; 10 nucleotides line up with TRBD2. The V and J ends lost 7 bases and 5 bases, in that order; junction bases with no gene match: 9. CDR3 size: 15 residues. Per the germline V gene, CDR1 is SGHTA and CDR2 is FQGNSA. The CDR3 DNA follows: TGTGCCAGCACCGATAGCGGGGGGCCAGGAGATACGCAGTATTTT. Protein: CASTDSGGPGDTQYF.

The chain uses TRBV7-6 and TRBJ2-5; D is perhaps TRBD1 (6 bases). The germline gives CDR1 SGHVS, CDR2 FNYEAQ. The germline V and J ends were trimmed by 5 bases and 2 bases, with 15 bases remaining between them. The CDR3 contains 15 residues. DNA of the CDR3: TGTGCCAGCAGCACCACAGACAGGAGGCAAGAGACCCAGTACTTC. Its translation is CASSTTDRRQETQYF.

Written as DNA, the CDR3 is TGCGCCAGCAGCTCCGGGACAGGGACTTCACCCCTCCACTTT. This codes for CASSSGTGTSPLHF. The chain employs TRBV10-1 and TRBJ1-6; 9 nucleotides agree with TRBD1. The CDR3 covers 14 residues. V gave up 6 bases and J gave up 9 bases; unmatched junction bases: 6. CDR1 is WNHNN and CDR2 is SYGVQD in the germline V gene (reference sequence).

V and J are TRBV5-1 and TRBJ2-3, with 10 bases identical to TRBD2. The germline V gene encodes CDR1 SGHRS and CDR2 YFSETQ. Trimming at V came to 2 bases and at J to 1 base, leaving 4 bases not matched to a gene. The CDR3 totals 16 residues. CDR3 residues: CASSLAGGWGTDTQYF. The CDR3 DNA reads as TGCGCCAGCAGCTTAGCGGGGGGGTGGGGCACAGATACGCAGTATTTT.